The 21 T cell receptor beta chains below come from one sample, sequenced in a study of blood T cells in healthy people across ages. Using a J-beta primer mix together with a sample-barcoded 5' primer, a second PCR was run for roughly 6 to 11 cycles. MiXCR was run by TCRdb on the 5' RACE reads, yielding one entry per CDR3 protein. This sample has approximately 790,000 distinct CDR3 sequences, with about 59% found just once. Sequenced: blood. These receptor sequences come from a man aged 25-40 years in good health.

The rearrangement joins TRBV28 to TRBJ2-3; 8 bases line up with TRBD2. In germline, CDR1 is MDHEN, CDR2 SYDVKM. This CDR3 has 14 amino acids. V was clipped by 8 bases and J by 2 bases; unmatched bases: 6. CDR3 sequence: CASLAGGYTDTQYF. Written as DNA, the CDR3 is TGTGCCAGCTTGGCGGGGGGTTACACAGATACGCAGTATTTT.

The chain links TRBV20-1 to TRBJ2-1, with 10 nucleotides matching TRBD2. There are 15 residues in the CDR3. Germline CDR1 is DFQATT and CDR2 is SNEGSKA (reference sequence). V trimming: 6 bases; J trimming: 4 bases; junction bases outside the gene matches: 9. CDR3 coding DNA: TGCAGTGCCCGGGTCAGCGGGGGGGCGTACAATGAGCAGTTCTTC. Translation: CSARVSGGAYNEQFF.

This clonotype was seen a handful of times. The rearrangement uses TRBV14 and TRBJ1-2; D is undetermined. This CDR3 is built from 15 residues. The ends were cut back, 1 base at V and 2 bases at J, with 11 bases in the middle. Germline V lookup: CDR1 SGHDN, CDR2 FVKESK. The CDR3 DNA follows: TGTGCCAGCAGCCAAGGTGGGAGTTGGAACTATGGCTACACCTTC. Its protein is CASSQGGSWNYGYTF.

The chain joins TRBV10-3 to TRBJ2-6; 7 positions match TRBD1. After removal of 7 bases from V and 3 bases from J, the junction contained 9 bases not matched to a gene. The CDR3 has 16 residues. The germline V gene encodes CDR1 ENHRY and CDR2 SYGVKD. The CDR3 DNA is TGTGCCATCAACCGATCCAACAGGGGTGGGGCCAACGTCCTGACTTTC. Residues: CAINRSNRGGANVLTF.

In this sample, this clonotype turned up a few times. The chain combines TRBV7-9 with TRBJ2-1; no definite D call. Trimming removed 7 bases at V and 8 bases at J, with 9 bases between. The germline V gene has CDR1 SEHNR and CDR2 FQNEAQ (reference sequence). The CDR3 sequence is 11 residues long. This CDR3 reads CASTLGDEQFF. CDR3 in DNA: TGTGCCAGCACCCTGGGCGATGAGCAGTTCTTC.

Notes on this clonotype: One junction end does not reproduce the germline sequence, and a read error may be involved. J is TRBJ1-6 and V is TRBV7-3; no reliable D call. The CDR3 runs 15 residues. CDR1 and CDR2 from the germline V gene are SGHTA and FQGTGA. The CDR3 coding sequence is TGTGTCAGCAGCCCCGCGGGAGGGCGGAATTCACCCCTCCACTTT. Its translation: CVSSPAGGRNSPLHF. Full variable domain (rest looked up from reference TRBV7-3 and TRBJ1-6): GAGVSQTPSNKVTEKGKYVELRCDPISGHTALYWYRQSLGQGPEFLIYFQGTGAADDSGLPNDRFFAVRPEGSVSTLKIQRTERGDSAVYLCVSSPAGGRNSPLHFGNGTRLTVT.

The chain employs TRBV10-3 and TRBJ2-5, with D perhaps TRBD2 (6 bases). Near its end, the DNA agrees better with TRBJ2-1, so the J call may be wrong. The CDR3 covers 14 residues. Germline loops: CDR1 ENHRY, CDR2 SYGVKD. In nucleotides, the CDR3 is TGTGCCATCAGTGAGGGGGGGACTGAAGAGACCCAGTTCTTC. Translated: CAISEGGTEETQFF.

The chain carries TRBV20-1 and TRBJ2-4; no clear D. The DNA end is a closer match to TRBJ2-5, so the J assignment may be wrong. Germline loops: CDR1 DFQATT, CDR2 SNEGSKA (reference sequence). This CDR3 spans 14 amino acids. The DNA for the CDR3 is TGCAGTGCTACGGACGCCCTGAAGACAGAGACCCAGTACTTC. Translating gives CSATDALKTETQYF.

Comment on this clonotype: One junction end disagrees with the germline gene, perhaps due to a read error. The CDR3 DNA reads as TGTGCCAGCGGCGTAGGAAAGGTAGCGGGGGGAGAGACCCAGTACTTC. As protein: CASGVGKVAGGETQYF. The genes are TRBV9 and TRBJ2-5, with TRBD2 matching 10 bases. From germline, CDR1 is SGDLS and CDR2 YYNGEE. This CDR3 is built from 16 residues.

This clonotype has only a few counts. This chain joins TRBV29-1 and TRBJ1-2; 9 bases align to TRBD1. The CDR3 is 14 residues long. V lost 6 bases and J lost 7; bases outside the gene matches: 12. Germline values: CDR1 SQVTM, CDR2 ANQGSEA. CDR3 DNA: TGCAGCGTGGACGAGGGACAGGGAATTGGTGGCTACACCTTC. It is translated as CSVDEGQGIGGYTF. Drawing the rest from reference TRBV29-1 and TRBJ1-2, the complete variable domain is SAVISQKPSRDICQRGTSLTIQCQVDSQVTMMFWYRQQPGQSLTLIATANQGSEATYESGFVIDKFPISRPNLTFSTLTVSNMSPEDSSIYLCSVDEGQGIGGYTFGSGTRLTVV.

The chain is built from TRBV27 and TRBJ1-6; no clear D gene. V lost 3 bases, J lost 8 bases, and 23 bases lay in between. Germline loops: CDR1 MNHEY, CDR2 SMNVEV (reference sequence). CDR3 length: 18 residues. The CDR3 sequence: CASSFLGYEEQWDSPLHF. As DNA, the CDR3 is TGTGCCAGCAGTTTCTTAGGGTATGAGGAACAATGGGATTCACCCCTCCACTTT.

The V call is TRBV7-3, the J call TRBJ2-7; maybe TRBD2 (5 bases). The CDR3 runs 14 residues. The V end was cut by 6 bases, the J end by 3 bases, with 15 bases between. The germline gives CDR1 SGHTA, CDR2 FQGTGA. The CDR3 coding sequence is TGTGCCAGCAGGGTTGCACCGGGGAGCTACGAGCAGTACTTC. Its translation: CASRVAPGSYEQYF.

This clonotype was recorded a few times. The chain uses TRBV4-2 and TRBJ2-3, with TRBD2 identical over 9 bases. The ends lost 6 bases at V and 2 bases at J; junction bases unmatched: 3. Germline-derived CDR1 and CDR2 are LGHNA and YNFKEQ. The CDR3 covers 14 residues. CDR3 in DNA: TGTGCCAGCAGGGGACTAGCCCCCACAGATACGCAGTATTTT. Translating gives CASRGLAPTDTQYF.

Only a few counts were recorded for this clonotype. V usage is TRBV7-9 and J usage is TRBJ2-1; maybe TRBD1 (5 bases). The length of the CDR3 is 12 residues. Trimming shortened V by 2 bases and J by 9 bases, and 8 bases separated the two germline ends. The germline gives CDR1 SEHNR, CDR2 FQNEAQ (reference sequence). CDR3 DNA: TGTGCCAGCAGCTTACAGGGATCTGAGCAGTTCTTC. Encoded protein: CASSLQGSEQFF. Full variable domain (remainder filled in from reference TRBV7-9 and TRBJ2-1): DTGVSQNPRHKITKRGQNVTFRCDPISEHNRLYWYRQTLGQGPEFLTYFQNEAQLEKSRLLSDRFSAERPKGSFSTLEIQRTEQGDSAMYLCASSLQGSEQFFGPGTRLTVL.

This clonotype is a singleton in its sample. The CDR3 coding sequence is TGTGCCAGCAGTTACTCGGGTAGCGGGGACTCCTACGAGCAGTACTTC. This codes for CASSYSGSGDSYEQYF. The chain is built from TRBV6-2 or TRBV6-3 and TRBJ2-7, with 8 bases identical to TRBD2. Germline CDR1 is MNHEY and CDR2 is SVGEGT. This CDR3 region has 16 residues. Trimming took 0 bases from V and 0 from J; bases not matched to a gene: 4.

This chain links TRBV29-1 with TRBJ1-6; no reliable D call. V shed 7 bases and J shed 7 bases, with 14 bases lying between them. CDR3 size: 13 residues. Germline CDR1 reads SQVTM; CDR2 reads ANQGSEA. CDR3 loop: CSAAEEVNSPLHF. CDR3 bases: TGCAGCGCTGCGGAGGAAGTCAATTCACCCCTCCACTTT.

The chain joins TRBV20-1 to TRBJ2-3; tentative D call: TRBD1 (5 bases). V was shortened by 5 bases and J by 2 bases, with 11 bases between the two germline ends. This CDR3 is built from 13 residues. Germline lookup yields CDR1 DFQATT and CDR2 SNEGSKA (reference sequence). Written as DNA, the CDR3 is TGCAGTGCTGCGATGACAGACACAGATACGCAGTATTTT. Translation gives CSAAMTDTDTQYF.

This clonotype was observed once. This sequence joins TRBV7-2 and TRBJ1-5; possible D gene TRBD1, 5 bases. CDR3 size: 15 residues. CDR1 is SGHTA and CDR2 is FQGNSA in the germline V gene. With 5 bases removed from V and 3 bases from J, the gap between germline ends came to 14 bases. CDR3 loop: CASSARDGVNQPQHF. In DNA, the CDR3 is TGTGCCAGCAGCGCTAGGGACGGGGTCAATCAGCCCCAGCATTTT.

This clonotype has at least ten counts. V usage is TRBV6-2 or TRBV6-3 and J usage is TRBJ2-1, with D unclear. The V gene's germline CDR1 is MNHEY and CDR2 SVGEGT. The CDR3 runs 14 residues. V lost 2 bases and J 2 bases, leaving 7 bases between the germline ends. CDR3 in amino acids: CASSYGLAYNEQFF. CDR3 DNA sequence: TGTGCCAGCAGTTACGGGCTAGCCTACAATGAGCAGTTCTTC.

The chain recombines TRBV12-3 or TRBV12-4 with TRBJ2-3, with D uncertain. The V end was cut by 6 bases, the J end by 3 bases, with 13 bases between. The CDR3 has 14 amino acids. CDR3 sequence: CASSQKARTDTQYF. CDR3 DNA: TGTGCCAGCAGCCAGAAGGCACGGACAGATACGCAGTATTTT.

This clonotype has just one count. V usage is TRBV11-2 and J usage is TRBJ2-3; D unresolved. V was shortened by 3 bases and J by 3 bases, with 4 bases between the two germline ends. Germline values: CDR1 SGHAT, CDR2 FQNNGV. The CDR3 contains 12 residues. The CDR3 protein is CASSLMTDTQYF. The CDR3 nucleotides read TGTGCCAGCAGCTTGATGACAGATACGCAGTATTTT.